The clone carrying this T cell receptor beta chain was observed a handful of times. The data stem from a study of technical replicates of blood from a handful of donors. Sequencing was performed with immunoSEQ multiplex PCR; in TCRdb, only in-frame clones are kept and a portion is missing. The sample lists approximately 13,000 clones; roughly 80% were seen once. This CDR3 is built from 13 residues. V gave up 4 bases and J gave up 3 bases, with 7 bases separating them. CDR1 is MNHEY and CDR2 is SVGAGI in the germline V gene. The rearrangement uses TRBV6-5 and TRBJ1-3; D might be TRBD1 (5 bases). This TCR was recovered from a human donor in good health. Sequenced sample: PBMCs. Written as DNA, the CDR3 is TGTGCCAGCAGTTCAGGGTTTGGAAACACCATATATTTT. This encodes CASSSGFGNTIYF.